A selection of T cell receptor beta chains follows, all from one sample in a study of response to subunit inactivated influenza vaccine. TCRdb called the RT-PCR reads again in MiXCR, with one record for every CDR3 protein. This table has about 540,000 distinct CDR3 sequences, roughly 25% appearing once. These same records also appear under a second study, on T cells expressing NK-cell markers.

Sequencing used CD4+ T cells sorted from PBMCs, obtained 12 days after vaccination. The receptors come from a man in his fifties who received an inactivated influenza vaccine. The CDR3 runs from the conserved cysteine through the conserved F or W. The order of the fields is J gene, D gene, V gene, CDR3 length, clone size, CDR3 DNA, CDR3 protein. A D gene is named only where the DNA matches it firmly. The listing skips clone size in some rows; elsewhere it reads once, few, many or a size class.

J gene: TRBJ1-4
D gene: NA
V gene: TRBV11-2
CDR3 length: 15
clone size: NA
CDR3 DNA: TGTGCCAGCAGCTTAGGGGGGTTCCCCGGGGAAAAACTGTTTTTT
CDR3 protein: CASSLGGFPGEKLFF

J gene: TRBJ1-1
D gene: TRBD1
V gene: TRBV29-1
CDR3 length: 14
clone size: few
CDR3 DNA: TGCAGCGTCCCGCAGGGACAGGGCGTAACTGAAGCTTTCTTT
CDR3 protein: CSVPQGQGVTEAFF

J gene: TRBJ2-7
D gene: TRBD1
V gene: TRBV9
CDR3 length: 16
clone size: NA
CDR3 DNA: TGTGCCAGCAGCGTACGAACCGGGACAGGTGCCTACGAGCAGTACTTC
CDR3 protein: CASSVRTGTGAYEQYF

J gene: TRBJ2-7
D gene: TRBD2
V gene: TRBV6-2/TRBV6-3
CDR3 length: 14
clone size: NA
CDR3 DNA: TGTGCCAGCAGGGGGACTAGCGGACCCTACGAGCAGTACTTC
CDR3 protein: CASRGTSGPYEQYF

J gene: TRBJ2-3
D gene: TRBD2
V gene: TRBV5-4
CDR3 length: 14
clone size: NA
CDR3 DNA: TGTGCCAGCAGCACTGGACTAGGTGGAGATACGCAGTATTTT
CDR3 protein: CASSTGLGGDTQYF

J gene: TRBJ2-7
D gene: NA
V gene: TRBV12-3/TRBV12-4
CDR3 length: 12
clone size: many
CDR3 DNA: TGTGCCAGCAGTTTACAGGCCTACGAGCAGTACTTC
CDR3 protein: CASSLQAYEQYF

J gene: TRBJ2-5
D gene: NA
V gene: TRBV7-9
CDR3 length: 13
clone size: NA
CDR3 DNA: TGTGCCAGCAGCTTACTACCCGCAGAGACCCAGTACTTC
CDR3 protein: CASSLLPAETQYF

J gene: TRBJ2-1
D gene: TRBD1
V gene: TRBV5-1
CDR3 length: 15
clone size: few
CDR3 DNA: TGCGCCAGCAGCTACGGGACAGGGCCATCCAATGAGCAGTTCTTC
CDR3 protein: CASSYGTGPSNEQFF

J gene: TRBJ2-1
D gene: NA
V gene: TRBV7-6
CDR3 length: 16
clone size: NA
CDR3 DNA: TGTGGCAGCAGCTTGGCAGGCAACCAACCCTACAATGAGCAGTTCTTC
CDR3 protein: CGSSLAGNQPYNEQFF

J gene: TRBJ2-2
D gene: NA
V gene: TRBV30
CDR3 length: 13
clone size: NA
CDR3 DNA: TGTGCCTGGAGTGTAGAGTACACCGGGGAGCTGTTTTTT
CDR3 protein: CAWSVEYTGELFF

J gene: TRBJ2-2
D gene: TRBD1
V gene: TRBV5-1
CDR3 length: 16
clone size: few
CDR3 DNA: TGCGCCAGCAGCCCGGACAGGGCCGCGAACACCGGGGAGCTGTTTTTT
CDR3 protein: CASSPDRAANTGELFF

J gene: TRBJ2-1
D gene: NA
V gene: TRBV20-1
CDR3 length: 14
clone size: few
CDR3 DNA: TGCAGTGCTGATGGCAAACACGGGTACAATGAGCAGTTCTTC
CDR3 protein: CSADGKHGYNEQFF

J gene: TRBJ1-5
D gene: NA
V gene: TRBV9
CDR3 length: 14
clone size: few
CDR3 DNA: TGTGCCAGCAGCGTAGAAGGACAGAATCAGCCCCAGCATTTT
CDR3 protein: CASSVEGQNQPQHF

J gene: TRBJ2-7
D gene: TRBD1
V gene: TRBV6-1
CDR3 length: 14
clone size: few
CDR3 DNA: TGTGCCAGCAGTCCCGGACAGGCCTTCTACGAGCAGTACTTC
CDR3 protein: CASSPGQAFYEQYF

J gene: TRBJ1-1
D gene: NA
V gene: TRBV12-3/TRBV12-4
CDR3 length: 14
clone size: few
CDR3 DNA: TGTGCCAGCAGATATGGGGGTTTGTACACTGAAGCTTTCTTT
CDR3 protein: CASRYGGLYTEAFF

J gene: TRBJ2-1
D gene: TRBD1
V gene: TRBV5-1
CDR3 length: 13
clone size: many
CDR3 DNA: TGCGCCAGCAGTGGGGACAGGAATGTTGAGCAGTTCTTC
CDR3 protein: CASSGDRNVEQFF

J gene: TRBJ2-5
D gene: NA
V gene: TRBV3-1
CDR3 length: 12
clone size: NA
CDR3 DNA: TGTGCCAGCAGCCAAGATCCGGGGACCCAGTACTTC
CDR3 protein: CASSQDPGTQYF

J gene: TRBJ1-5
D gene: NA
V gene: TRBV4-3
CDR3 length: 16
clone size: NA
CDR3 DNA: TGCGCCAGCAGCCAAGGGGGCCCGGGGGCCAATCAGCCCCAGCATTTT
CDR3 protein: CASSQGGPGANQPQHF

J gene: TRBJ2-7
D gene: TRBD2
V gene: TRBV7-2
CDR3 length: 16
clone size: NA
CDR3 DNA: TGTGCCAGCAGCCCTCGTTCCGGGACTAGAAATTCCGAGCAGTACTTC
CDR3 protein: CASSPRSGTRNSEQYF

J gene: TRBJ2-6
D gene: NA
V gene: TRBV7-2
CDR3 length: 12
clone size: few
CDR3 DNA: TGTGCCAGCACCCTGATGGCCAACGTCCTGACTTTC
CDR3 protein: CASTLMANVLTF

J gene: TRBJ2-1
D gene: NA
V gene: TRBV7-2
CDR3 length: 13
clone size: few
CDR3 DNA: TGTGCCAGCAGCCTTAAGAGGGGAATTGAGCAGTTCTTC
CDR3 protein: CASSLKRGIEQFF

J gene: TRBJ2-3
D gene: NA
V gene: TRBV3-1
CDR3 length: 16
clone size: NA
CDR3 DNA: TGTGCCAGCAGCCAAGCTTACGGGGGATATGGAGATACGCAGTATTTT
CDR3 protein: CASSQAYGGYGDTQYF

J gene: TRBJ2-3
D gene: NA
V gene: TRBV10-3
CDR3 length: 13
clone size: NA
CDR3 DNA: TGTGCCATCAGTGAGTCCGACCCGGGACTGCTAAATTTT
CDR3 protein: CAISESDPGLLNF

J gene: TRBJ1-6
D gene: NA
V gene: TRBV28
CDR3 length: 14
clone size: NA
CDR3 DNA: TGTGCCAGCAATGATAGCTCCTATAATTCACCCCTCCACTTT
CDR3 protein: CASNDSSYNSPLHF

J gene: TRBJ2-1
D gene: TRBD1
V gene: TRBV6-2/TRBV6-3
CDR3 length: 15
clone size: NA
CDR3 DNA: TGTGCCAGCAGTTCCGGGACAGGGAGAAAGAATGAGCAGTTCTTC
CDR3 protein: CASSSGTGRKNEQFF

J gene: TRBJ2-1
D gene: NA
V gene: TRBV24-1
CDR3 length: 14
clone size: few
CDR3 DNA: TGTGCCACCAGTCCAGGGCAAGATTACAATGAGCAGTTCTTC
CDR3 protein: CATSPGQDYNEQFF

J gene: TRBJ2-5
D gene: NA
V gene: TRBV12-3/TRBV12-4
CDR3 length: 15
clone size: NA
CDR3 DNA: TGTGCCAGCAACCTCGGCGGGGGCACCCAAGAGACCCAGTACTTC
CDR3 protein: CASNLGGGTQETQYF